Listed below are T cell receptor beta chains from one sample, sequenced in a study of CD8 T cells in ankylosing spondylitis. TCRdb re-called the 5' RACE reads through MiXCR, storing one row per CDR3 protein. The repertoire holds around 390,000 distinct CDR3 sequences, with about 20% as singletons. The sequenced sample consisted of blood, either unsorted or a sorted T cell fraction (not recorded which). All receptors come from a male donor with ankylosing spondylitis. The CDR3 runs from the conserved cysteine through the conserved F or W. The order of the fields is J gene, clone size, V gene, D gene, CDR3 protein, CDR3 DNA. D genes are given only for firm matches. A row's size may be missing; if present it is once, few, many or a size class.

TRBJ2-3,many,TRBV2,.,CASTPYERDTQYF,TGTGCCAGCACCCCTTACGAGCGGGATACGCAGTATTTT
TRBJ2-5,.,TRBV20-1,.,CSARDPQTQYF,TGCAGTGCTAGAGACCCCCAGACCCAGTACTTC
TRBJ1-5,.,TRBV12-3/TRBV12-4,.,CASSWDGSNQPQHF,TGTGCCAGCAGTTGGGACGGGAGCAATCAGCCCCAGCATTTT
TRBJ2-1,.,TRBV5-5,.,CASSLFWGAGNEQFF,TGTGCCAGCAGCTTGTTTTGGGGGGCGGGCAATGAGCAGTTCTTC
TRBJ1-5,few,TRBV4-2,.,CASSPGGVDNQPQHF,TGTGCCAGCAGCCCGGGGGGGGTAGACAATCAGCCCCAGCATTTT
TRBJ2-2,few,TRBV14,TRBD1,CASSHDLRQGAWTGELFF,TGTGCCAGCAGCCACGACCTCAGACAGGGGGCTTGGACCGGGGAGCTGTTTTTT
TRBJ1-1,.,TRBV5-1,.,CASSLVAGRTEAFF,TGCGCCAGCAGCTTGGTGGCCGGGCGCACTGAAGCTTTCTTT
TRBJ2-5,.,TRBV9,.,CASSVAGPQETQYF,TGTGCCAGCAGCGTAGCAGGGCCCCAAGAGACCCAGTACTTC
TRBJ1-1,.,TRBV5-1,.,CASSLLQGNTEAFF,TGCGCCAGCAGTCTGCTACAGGGGAACACTGAAGCTTTCTTT
TRBJ2-7,.,TRBV6-1,.,CASSEGGFAYEQYF,TGTGCCAGCAGTGAAGGGGGTTTCGCCTACGAGCAGTACTTC
TRBJ1-2,medium-sized,TRBV7-2,TRBD1,CASSTIQGIGGYTF,TGTGCCAGCAGCACAATACAGGGGATTGGAGGCTACACCTTC
TRBJ1-5,.,TRBV6-5,.,CASSYAGTSQPQHF,TGTGCCAGCAGTTACGCCGGGACGAGTCAGCCCCAGCATTTT
TRBJ2-2,.,TRBV5-1,.,CASLDRLDYTGELFF,TGCGCCAGCCTAGATCGACTCGATTACACCGGGGAGCTGTTTTTT
TRBJ1-1,.,TRBV30,TRBD1,CAWSAPRQGGNTEAFF,TGTGCCTGGAGTGCTCCCCGACAGGGGGGGAACACTGAAGCTTTCTTT
TRBJ2-2,.,TRBV2,.,CASRAENAGELFF,TGTGCCAGCCGGGCCGAAAACGCCGGGGAGCTGTTTTTT
TRBJ2-7,.,TRBV3-1,.,CASSHFSYYEQYF,TGTGCCAGCAGCCATTTCAGCTACTACGAGCAGTACTTC
TRBJ1-2,few,TRBV20-1,.,CSARPGVDYGYTF,TGCAGTGCTAGACCAGGGGTTGACTATGGCTACACCTTC
TRBJ2-3,.,TRBV7-6,.,CASSPNRDAQYF,TGTGCCAGCAGCCCAAACAGGGATGCGCAGTATTTT
TRBJ2-7,few,TRBV27,.,CASSLSGTVYEQYF,TGTGCCAGCAGTTTGTCCGGGACGGTCTACGAGCAGTACTTC
TRBJ1-2,few,TRBV7-2,.,CASSQYGYTF,TGTGCCAGCAGCCAGTATGGCTACACCTTC
TRBJ2-4,many,TRBV28,.,CATEGALAKNIQYF,TGTGCCACCGAGGGAGCACTAGCCAAAAACATTCAGTACTTC
TRBJ2-1,.,TRBV20-1,.,CSASPGLSRRGNEQFF,TGCAGTGCCAGCCCGGGACTCTCCAGGCGGGGCAATGAGCAGTTCTTC
TRBJ1-5,.,TRBV6-5,.,CASSYSRGVSNQPQHF,TGTGCCAGCAGTTACTCGAGAGGGGTTAGCAATCAGCCCCAGCATTTT
TRBJ2-7,.,TRBV20-1,TRBD2,CSATNLAGTSAAYEQYF,TGCAGTGCTACGAATCTTGCCGGGACTAGCGCGGCCTACGAGCAGTACTTC
TRBJ1-4,few,TRBV10-3,.,CAISERGGSNEKLFF,TGTGCCATCAGTGAGCGTGGCGGGTCTAATGAAAAACTGTTTTTT
TRBJ1-3,.,TRBV4-2,.,CASSRDTSSGNTIYF,TGTGCCAGCAGCCGGGACACGAGCTCTGGAAACACCATATATTTT
TRBJ2-3,few,TRBV12-3/TRBV12-4,.,CASSVGGSTDTQYF,TGTGCCAGCAGTGTCGGTGGGAGCACAGATACGCAGTATTTT
TRBJ1-5,few,TRBV28,.,CASTQGYQPQHF,TGTGCCAGCACCCAGGGGTATCAGCCCCAGCATTTT
TRBJ2-7,.,TRBV9,TRBD1,CASSFRDSYYEQYF,TGTGCCAGCAGCTTTCGGGACAGTTACTACGAGCAGTACTTC
TRBJ2-1,few,TRBV10-3,TRBD2,CAISQREGSYNEQFF,TGTGCCATCAGTCAGCGGGAGGGATCCTACAATGAGCAGTTCTTC
TRBJ2-3,.,TRBV15,.,CATSKIQGVDTQYF,TGTGCCACCAGCAAAATACAGGGTGTAGATACGCAGTATTTT
TRBJ2-3,.,TRBV12-3/TRBV12-4,TRBD1,CASRSTGVGTQYF,TGTGCCAGCAGGTCGACAGGGGTTGGTACGCAGTATTTT
TRBJ2-5,.,TRBV11-2,.,CASSFNSQETQYF,TGTGCCAGCAGCTTCAATTCCCAAGAGACCCAGTACTTC
TRBJ2-7,.,TRBV15,.,CATSRPLREQYF,TGTGCCACCAGCAGGCCCCTACGCGAGCAGTACTTC
TRBJ2-7,.,TRBV29-1,TRBD1,CSAKDRGLGQYF,TGCAGCGCCAAAGACAGGGGCCTGGGGCAGTACTTC
TRBJ1-1,few,TRBV18,.,CASSHGTVNTEAFF,TGTGCCAGCTCCCATGGGACCGTTAACACTGAAGCTTTCTTT
TRBJ2-7,.,TRBV20-1,.,CSAREYRAGGTDYEQYF,TGCAGTGCTAGAGAGTATCGGGCTGGCGGGACCGACTACGAGCAGTACTTC
TRBJ2-7,.,TRBV29-1,.,CSVGKGGSSYEQYF,TGCAGCGTTGGTAAGGGCGGGTCGTCCTACGAGCAGTACTTC
TRBJ2-7,.,TRBV9,TRBD2,CASSPPLAGATYEQYF,TGTGCCAGCAGCCCCCCCCTAGCGGGAGCAACCTACGAGCAGTACTTC
TRBJ1-6,.,TRBV25-1,.,CATTRGSYNSPLHF,TGTGCCACCACCCGCGGCTCCTATAATTCACCCCTCCACTTT
TRBJ2-3,.,TRBV7-2,TRBD2,CASSLDTSGGDTQYF,TGTGCCAGCAGCTTAGACACTAGCGGGGGAGATACGCAGTATTTT
TRBJ2-7,.,TRBV11-2,.,CASSPGRLSYEQYF,TGTGCCAGCAGCCCCGGACGGCTCTCCTACGAGCAGTACTTC
TRBJ1-1,.,TRBV7-2,.,CASRTPTVNTEAFF,TGTGCCAGCAGGACCCCAACAGTGAACACTGAAGCTTTCTTT
TRBJ2-3,many,TRBV29-1,.,CSVWDGAGPSTDTQYF,TGCAGCGTTTGGGATGGCGCAGGGCCAAGCACAGATACGCAGTATTTT
TRBJ2-7,few,TRBV5-1,.,CASSLVDPINEQYF,TGCGCCAGCAGCTTGGTTGACCCGATCAACGAGCAGTACTTC
TRBJ2-1,.,TRBV30,.,CAWSSRGGSYNEQFF,TGTGCCTGGAGTTCTAGGGGCGGGTCCTACAATGAGCAGTTCTTC
TRBJ2-1,few,TRBV6-5,TRBD1,CASSYPLSGQGAGEQFF,TGTGCCAGCAGTTACCCCCTTTCTGGACAGGGGGCCGGGGAGCAGTTCTTC
TRBJ2-7,.,TRBV7-2,TRBD1,CASSLAGTGVGYEQYF,TGTGCCAGCAGCTTGGCCGGGACAGGGGTAGGCTACGAGCAGTACTTC
TRBJ2-3,.,TRBV7-8,.,CASSPRMEGWTDTQYF,TGTGCCAGCAGCCCTCGGATGGAGGGGTGGACAGATACGCAGTATTTT
TRBJ2-1,few,TRBV6-5,.,CASSYSDRYNEQFF,TGTGCCAGCAGTTACTCAGACCGATACAATGAGCAGTTCTTC